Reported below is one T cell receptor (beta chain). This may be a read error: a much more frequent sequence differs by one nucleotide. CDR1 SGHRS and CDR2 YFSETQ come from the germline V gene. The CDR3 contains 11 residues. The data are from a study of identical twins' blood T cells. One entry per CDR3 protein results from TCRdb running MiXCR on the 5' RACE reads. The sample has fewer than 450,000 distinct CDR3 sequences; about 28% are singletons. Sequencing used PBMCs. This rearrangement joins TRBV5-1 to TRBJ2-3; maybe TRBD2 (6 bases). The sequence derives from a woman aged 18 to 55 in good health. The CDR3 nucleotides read TGCGCCAGCATCTTGCGGGATGCGCAGTATTTT. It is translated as CASILRDAQYF.